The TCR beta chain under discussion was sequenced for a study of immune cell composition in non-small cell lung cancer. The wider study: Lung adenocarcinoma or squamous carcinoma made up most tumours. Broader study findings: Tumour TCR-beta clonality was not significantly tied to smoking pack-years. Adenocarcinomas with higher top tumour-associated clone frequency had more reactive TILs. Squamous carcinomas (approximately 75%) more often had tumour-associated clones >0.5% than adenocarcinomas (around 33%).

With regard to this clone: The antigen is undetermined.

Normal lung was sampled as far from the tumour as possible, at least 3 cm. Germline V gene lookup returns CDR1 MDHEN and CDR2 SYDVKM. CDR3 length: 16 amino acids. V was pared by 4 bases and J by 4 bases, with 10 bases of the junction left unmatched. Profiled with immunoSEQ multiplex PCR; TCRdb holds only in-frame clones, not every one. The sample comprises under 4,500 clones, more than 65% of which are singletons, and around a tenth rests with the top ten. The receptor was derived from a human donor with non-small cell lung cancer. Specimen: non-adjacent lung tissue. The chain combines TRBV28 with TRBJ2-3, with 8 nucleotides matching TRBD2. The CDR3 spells CASSSPRRGVADTQYF. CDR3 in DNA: TGTGCCAGCAGTTCCCCCCGGCGGGGGGTTGCAGATACGCAGTATTTT.